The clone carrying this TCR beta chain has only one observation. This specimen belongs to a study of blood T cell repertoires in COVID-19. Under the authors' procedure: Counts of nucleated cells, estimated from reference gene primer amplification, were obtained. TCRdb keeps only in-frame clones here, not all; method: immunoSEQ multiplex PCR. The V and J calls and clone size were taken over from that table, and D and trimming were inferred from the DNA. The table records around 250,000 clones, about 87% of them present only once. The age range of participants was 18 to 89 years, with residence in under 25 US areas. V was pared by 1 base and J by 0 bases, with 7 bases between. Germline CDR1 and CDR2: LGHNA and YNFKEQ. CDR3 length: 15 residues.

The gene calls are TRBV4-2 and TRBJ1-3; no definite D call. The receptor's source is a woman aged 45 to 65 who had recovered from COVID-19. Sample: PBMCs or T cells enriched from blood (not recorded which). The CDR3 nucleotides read TGTGCCAGCAGCCAAGTGCTCAGCTCTGGAAACACCATATATTTT. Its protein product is CASSQVLSSGNTIYF.